Below, one TCR beta chain is given with its context. Its specificity is unknown. Using RNA transcripts as the source, TCR beta CDR3 regions were amplified. HTBI primers were used for first-round RT-PCR of the TCR CDR3. TCRdb itself ran the multiplex PCR reads through MiXCR, one entry per CDR3 protein. This repertoire shows over 300,000 distinct CDR3 sequences, 14% found once; its top ten account for roughly 11%. This record comes from a study of T cells in Graves' hyperthyroidism and ophthalmopathy. Study context: Peripheral blood was acquired at first diagnosis, ahead of any therapy whatsoever. Whole-study results and caveats: Within blood appeared most thyroid clonotypes that had expanded above 0.001.

From germline, CDR1 is SGDLS and CDR2 YYNGEE. V lost 4 bases, J lost 5 bases, and 10 bases stayed unmatched. This CDR3 is 16 amino acids long. Sequenced material: blood. This receptor was taken from a woman between 55 and 75 years old with Graves' hyperthyroidism. This chain connects TRBV9 to TRBJ2-2, with 8 bases aligning to TRBD1. The CDR3 reads CASSLGQGFVTGELFF. CDR3 nucleotides: TGTGCCAGCAGCCTAGGACAGGGCTTTGTAACCGGGGAGCTGTTTTTT.